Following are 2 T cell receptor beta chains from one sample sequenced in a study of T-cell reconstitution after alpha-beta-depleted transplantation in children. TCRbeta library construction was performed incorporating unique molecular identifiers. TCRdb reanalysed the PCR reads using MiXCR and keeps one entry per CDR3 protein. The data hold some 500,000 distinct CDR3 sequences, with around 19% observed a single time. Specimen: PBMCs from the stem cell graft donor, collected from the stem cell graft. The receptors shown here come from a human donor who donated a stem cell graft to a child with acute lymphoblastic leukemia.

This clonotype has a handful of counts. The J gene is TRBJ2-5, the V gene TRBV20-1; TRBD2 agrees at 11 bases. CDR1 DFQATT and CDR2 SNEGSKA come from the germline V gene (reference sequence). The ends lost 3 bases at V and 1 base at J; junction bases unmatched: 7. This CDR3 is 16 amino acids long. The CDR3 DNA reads TGCAGTGCTAGTTTGTGGACTAGCGGGCTCCAAGAGACCCAGTACTTC. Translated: CSASLWTSGLQETQYF.

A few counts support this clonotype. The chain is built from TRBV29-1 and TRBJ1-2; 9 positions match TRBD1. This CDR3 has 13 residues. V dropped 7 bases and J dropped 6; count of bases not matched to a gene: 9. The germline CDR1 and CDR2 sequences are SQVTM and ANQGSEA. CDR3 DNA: TGCAGCGGTATGACAGGGGGGACCGATGGCTACACCTTC. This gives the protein CSGMTGGTDGYTF.